Below, 20 T cell receptor beta chains from the same sample are listed, as sequenced in a study of cytomegalovirus exposure and HLA in healthy donors. Vbeta (60) and Jbeta (13) primers were used in the PCR. Some clones are missing from TCRdb's copy, which holds only in-frame ones; the method was immunoSEQ multiplex PCR. This table has 100,000 to 150,000 clones, approximately 17% appearing once. Sequencing used PBMCs. The source of these receptors is a female donor in good health and CMV-seropositive.

This clone was counted a few times. The chain carries TRBV6-5 and TRBJ1-3, with 7 bases fitting TRBD1. The CDR3 is 15 amino acids. V trimming: 6 bases; J trimming: 0 bases; junction bases outside the gene matches: 5. Germline CDR1 and CDR2: MNHEY and SVGAGI. The CDR3 protein is CASRRDSYSGNTIYF. The CDR3 DNA reads TGTGCCAGCAGGCGGGACAGCTACTCTGGAAACACCATATATTTT.

This clone was detected only a few times. This chain uses TRBV2 with TRBJ2-6; a possible D gene is TRBD2 (5 bases). The CDR3 is 16 residues long. V lost 6 bases and J lost 2, with 14 bases in between. Germline CDR1 and CDR2: SNHLY and FYNNEI. The CDR3 sequence: CASRAYLAPGANVLTF. CDR3 sequence (DNA): TGTGCCAGCAGGGCCTATCTAGCTCCTGGGGCCAACGTCCTGACTTTC.

V and J are TRBV10-3 and TRBJ1-1; D may be TRBD1 (6 bases). Germline assignment: CDR1 ENHRY and CDR2 SYGVKD. CDR3 length: 11 residues. Trimming removed 10 bases at V and 12 bases at J, with 18 bases between. CDR3 sequence (DNA): TGTGCCACGATGGGGACAACGGTAACTTTCTTT. It encodes CATMGTTVTFF.

V gene TRBV7-9 combines with J gene TRBJ1-5, with a tentative D call TRBD1 (6 bases). The CDR3 extends over 13 amino acids. V dropped 5 bases and J dropped 4 bases, with 9 bases sitting between them. CDR1 is SEHNR, CDR2 FQNEAQ, per germline (reference sequence). CDR3 loop: CASSVDRNQPQHF. DNA of the CDR3: TGTGCCAGCAGCGTTGACAGGAATCAGCCCCAGCATTTT.

The chain has TRBV19 and TRBJ1-2; possible D gene TRBD1, 5 bases. The germline CDR1 and CDR2 sequences are LNHDA and SQIVND (reference sequence). Trimming took 3 bases from V and 4 from J, leaving 9 bases between them. The CDR3 consists of 13 residues. The CDR3 protein is CASSIPGIYGYTF. CDR3 DNA: TGTGCCAGTAGTATCCCAGGGATCTATGGCTACACCTTC. The full variable domain, rest sourced from reference TRBV19 and TRBJ1-2, is DGGITQSPKYLFRKEGQNVTLSCEQNLNHDAMYWYRQDPGQGLRLIYYSQIVNDFQKGDIAEGYSVSREKKESFPLTVTSAQKNPTAFYLCASSIPGIYGYTFGSGTRLTVV.

J is TRBJ1-2 and V is TRBV5-1, with 7 bases aligning to TRBD1. Trimming removed 3 bases from V and 4 bases from J; junction bases left unmatched: 9. The CDR3 is made up of 15 amino acids. Per germline, CDR1 SGHRS and CDR2 YFSETQ. This CDR3 is CASSSEGQVGYGYTF. The CDR3 nucleotides are TGCGCCAGCAGCTCGGAAGGACAGGTCGGCTATGGCTACACCTTC. Full variable domain (rest looked up from reference TRBV5-1 and TRBJ1-2): KAGVTQTPRYLIKTRGQQVTLSCSPISGHRSVSWYQQTPGQGLQFLFEYFSETQRNKGNFPGRFSGRQFSNSRSEMNVSTLELGDSALYLCASSSEGQVGYGYTFGSGTRLTVV.

The V and J genes are TRBV11-1 and TRBJ2-7; 8 bases align to TRBD1. CDR1 SGHAT and CDR2 FQDESV come from the germline V gene (reference sequence). V lost 0 bases, J lost 5 bases, and 6 bases stayed unmatched. The length of the CDR3 is 15 residues. The CDR3 nucleotides read TGTGCCAGCAGCTTAGCGGTACAGGGGGAAAACGAGCAGTACTTC. It yields the protein CASSLAVQGENEQYF.

The chain links TRBV11-2 to TRBJ2-3; D remains unclear. Trimming removed 3 bases at V and 1 base at J, with 5 bases between. Looked up from germline, CDR1 is SGHAT and CDR2 is FQNNGV. The CDR3 consists of 13 residues. The CDR3 bases are TGTGCCAGCAGCTTTCAGGGCACAGATACGCAGTATTTT. Protein product: CASSFQGTDTQYF.

The genes are TRBV7-9 and TRBJ1-1; 9 nucleotides agree with TRBD1. Germline CDR1 is SEHNR and CDR2 is FQNEAQ (reference sequence). The length of the CDR3 is 17 residues. V was pared by 5 bases and J by 0 bases, with 10 bases of the junction left unmatched. The CDR3 here is CASSQPRTGVVNTEAFF. CDR3 in DNA: TGTGCCAGCAGCCAACCCAGGACAGGGGTTGTGAACACTGAAGCTTTCTTT.

The gene calls are TRBV5-1 and TRBJ2-7; D perhaps matches TRBD2 (5 bases). With 1 base removed from V and 3 bases from J, the gap between germline ends came to 8 bases. This CDR3 region has 13 residues. Germline assignment: CDR1 SGHRS and CDR2 YFSETQ. As DNA, the CDR3 is TGCGCCAGCAGCTTGAAGAGGGACTACGAGCAGTACTTC. Residues: CASSLKRDYEQYF.

This chain connects TRBV19 to TRBJ2-2, with TRBD2 matching 7 bases. Germline CDR1 is LNHDA and CDR2 is SQIVND (reference sequence). V was pared by 3 bases and J by 2 bases, with 9 bases of the junction left unmatched. The length of the CDR3 is 17 residues. The CDR3 region is CASSIFGRGTNTGELFF. As DNA, the CDR3 is TGTGCCAGTAGTATTTTTGGGCGGGGGACTAACACCGGGGAGCTGTTTTTT.

This clone turned up a few times. The chain employs TRBV6-4 and TRBJ1-1; 10 positions match TRBD1. Germline V CDR1 and CDR2: MRHNA, SNTAGT. V shed 4 bases and J 4 bases; nucleotides not matched to a gene: 3. The CDR3 is 14 amino acids. CDR3 amino acids: CASSADRGSTEAFF. In DNA, the CDR3 is TGTGCCAGCAGTGCGGACAGGGGGAGCACTGAAGCTTTCTTT.

V and J are TRBV30 and TRBJ2-1; D possibly corresponds to TRBD2 (7 bases). The germline V gene has CDR1 GTSNPN and CDR2 SVGIG (reference sequence). V was clipped by 4 bases and J by 4 bases, with 14 bases between them. The CDR3 is 14 residues long. This chain's CDR3 is CAWNRGGIYNEQFF. Written as DNA, the CDR3 is TGTGCCTGGAATAGGGGGGGGATATACAATGAGCAGTTCTTC.

This clone was found a few times. The genes are TRBV27 and TRBJ2-7, with D tentatively TRBD2 (6 bases). CDR1 MNHEY and CDR2 SMNVEV come from the germline V gene (reference sequence). The CDR3 contains 15 residues. V was pared by 6 bases and J by 0 bases, with 15 bases between. CDR3 region: CASRRDGTYSYEQYF. CDR3 sequence (DNA): TGTGCCAGCAGACGGGACGGGACTTACTCCTACGAGCAGTACTTC.

In its sample, this clone was seen a few times. The chain is built from TRBV5-1 and TRBJ1-1; TRBD1 aligns across 8 bases. Germline lookup yields CDR1 SGHRS and CDR2 YFSETQ. V trimming: 4 bases; J trimming: 5 bases; junction bases outside the gene matches: 10. This CDR3 has 15 residues. The CDR3: CASSPTQGARTEAFF. The CDR3, as DNA: TGCGCCAGCAGCCCGACGCAGGGGGCGCGTACTGAAGCTTTCTTT.

There are a few counts of this clone. The chain combines TRBV5-4 with TRBJ2-1, with 8 bases fitting TRBD1. The germline V gene encodes CDR1 SGHNT and CDR2 YYREEE (reference sequence). With 5 bases clipped from V and 2 bases from J, the junction kept 9 bases outside the gene matches. The CDR3 runs 16 residues. In DNA, the CDR3 is TGTGCCAGCAGGTTCTCGACAGGGGCTCCCTACAATGAGCAGTTCTTC. It is translated as CASRFSTGAPYNEQFF.

There are a few counts of this clone. The chain links TRBV29-1 to TRBJ1-1, with 7 bases identical to TRBD1. Germline loops: CDR1 SQVTM, CDR2 ANQGSEA. This CDR3 comprises 14 residues. J lost 5 bases, V lost 4 bases, and 10 bases had no gene match. The CDR3 loop is CSVGGRRGRTEAFF. As DNA, the CDR3 is TGCAGCGTTGGGGGGAGGAGGGGGCGGACTGAAGCTTTCTTT.

This clone was recorded a few times. V usage is TRBV13 and J usage is TRBJ1-6; D unresolved. The germline V and J ends were trimmed by 1 base and 7 bases, with 11 bases remaining between them. The CDR3 consists of 15 residues. The V gene's germline CDR1 is PRHDT and CDR2 FYEKMQ (reference sequence). Here the CDR3 reads CASSLAATKNSPLHF. In nucleotides, the CDR3 is TGTGCCAGCAGCTTAGCCGCGACAAAGAATTCACCCCTCCACTTT.

The rearrangement uses TRBV28 and TRBJ2-1; maybe TRBD2 (6 bases). CDR1 MDHEN and CDR2 SYDVKM come from the germline V gene. The CDR3 has 14 amino acids. V shed 7 bases and J shed 8 bases, with 18 bases lying between them. CDR3 sequence reads: CASTLGGGAYEQFF. The CDR3 DNA sequence: TGTGCCAGCACCCTAGGTGGCGGGGCATATGAGCAGTTCTTC.

This clone showed up just a few times. The gene calls are TRBV7-9 and TRBJ1-1; D call uncertain. This CDR3 is 15 amino acids long. Germline CDR1 SEHNR, CDR2 FQNEAQ (reference sequence). V was pared by 5 bases and J by 6 bases, with 19 bases between. This CDR3 reads CASSPTGISSAEAFF. CDR3 DNA: TGTGCCAGCAGCCCCACGGGAATTAGTAGCGCTGAAGCTTTCTTT.